This T cell receptor beta chain was recovered during a study of identical twins. V lost 0 bases and J lost 6, with 15 bases in between. CDR3 size: 16 residues. From germline, CDR1 is MNHEY and CDR2 SMNVEV (reference sequence). This clonotype has just a few counts. A universal primer site came from template switching; cDNA carried unique molecular identifiers. One entry per CDR3 protein, called by TCRdb with MiXCR from the 5' RACE reads. The table has 600,000 to 800,000 distinct CDR3 sequences, 21% seen once; the top ten hold approximately 4.5%. Another study also made use of these data, one on T cells expressing NK-cell markers. This second report adds: More than five donors had dominant NKG2C+ clonotypes that comprised about 1.0-7.0% of their CD8+ T cells.

Sequenced sample: PBMCs. The receptor comes from a woman younger than 30 in good health. The rearrangement links TRBV27 to TRBJ2-1, with D perhaps matching TRBD1 or TRBD2 (6 bases each). CDR3 in amino acids: CASSLSGTSRGNEQFF. DNA for the CDR3: TGTGCCAGCAGTTTATCGGGTACTAGCAGGGGCAATGAGCAGTTCTTC.